Below, 9 T cell receptor beta chains from the same sample are listed, as sequenced in a study of cytomegalovirus exposure and HLA in healthy donors. Primers: 60 Vbeta forward and 13 Jbeta reverse. Some clones are missing from TCRdb's copy, which holds only in-frame ones; the method was immunoSEQ multiplex PCR. In the table there are over 110,000 clones, roughly four fifths of which are singletons. Sequences were obtained from PBMCs. The receptors come from a male donor in good health and CMV-seronegative.

This chain connects TRBV5-4 to TRBJ1-2, with 10 nucleotides matching TRBD1. The CDR3 loop spans 16 amino acids. CDR1 is SGHNT and CDR2 is YYREEE in the germline V gene (reference sequence). V was clipped by 1 base and J by 8 bases; unmatched bases: 11. CDR3 region: CASSLPFGQGVEGYTF. The CDR3 bases are TGTGCCAGCAGCTTGCCGTTCGGACAGGGGGTAGAAGGCTACACCTTC.

This clone has a single count. The chain uses TRBV4-1 and TRBJ1-2; D is undetermined. The CDR3 is 15 residues long. Trimming removed 4 bases at V and 5 bases at J, with 17 bases between. Germline values: CDR1 MGHRA, CDR2 YSYEKL. The CDR3 bases are TGCGCCAGCAGCCTAAACCCAGGTGTAGGATATGGCTACACCTTC. Translating it yields CASSLNPGVGYGYTF.

The CDR3: CASSPTGVEQFF. The DNA of the CDR3 is TGTGCCAGTAGTCCGACAGGGGTAGAGCAGTTCTTC. V is TRBV19 and J is TRBJ2-1, with 8 bases lining up with TRBD1. Germline V CDR1 and CDR2: LNHDA, SQIVND (reference sequence). The CDR3 loop spans 12 amino acids. V trimming: 5 bases; J trimming: 10 bases; junction bases outside the gene matches: 4.

This rearrangement joins TRBV4-1 to TRBJ2-1, with 7 bases fitting TRBD2. The J segment lost 9 bases and the V segment lost 3 bases, leaving 8 bases of the junction unmatched. CDR3 length: 14 amino acids. Germline V gene sequence: CDR1 MGHRA, CDR2 YSYEKL. The CDR3 nucleotides read TGCGCCAGCAGCCACGGGGGGAGGGTGAGTGAGCAGTTCTTC. The encoded protein is CASSHGGRVSEQFF.

This clone was counted a single time. The CDR3 reads CASSFVRGRQPQHF. CDR3 nucleotide sequence: TGTGCCAGCAGTTTTGTGAGGGGGCGGCAGCCCCAGCATTTT. This chain connects TRBV28 to TRBJ1-5, with TRBD1 matching 7 bases. Germline V gene lookup returns CDR1 MDHEN and CDR2 SYDVKM. This CDR3 is built from 14 residues. With V trimmed by 3 bases and J by 7 bases, 6 bases remained unmatched.

This rearrangement joins TRBV5-8 to TRBJ2-5, with 9 bases that match TRBD1. Germline V gives CDR1 SGHTS, CDR2 YDEGEE. V gave up 0 bases and J gave up 5 bases; unmatched junction bases: 11. This CDR3 has 17 residues. The chain's CDR3 is CASSLGTGVATRETQYF. CDR3 coding DNA: TGTGCCAGCAGCTTGGGGACAGGGGTTGCAACGCGGGAGACCCAGTACTTC.

This chain links TRBV7-2 with TRBJ2-3; D gene ambiguous. CDR3 size: 12 residues. Trimming left V 3 bases short and J 5 bases short, with 6 bases between. The germline CDR1 and CDR2 sequences are SGHTA and FQGNSA. The CDR3 DNA follows: TGTGCCAGCAGCTTTCTTCGAGATACGCAGTATTTT. Protein: CASSFLRDTQYF.

This sequence joins TRBV30 and TRBJ2-1; D perhaps matches TRBD1 (6 bases). This CDR3 has 13 amino acids. Trimming stripped 1 base from V and 5 bases from J, with 9 bases between. Germline V gives CDR1 GTSNPN, CDR2 SVGIG (reference sequence). CDR3: CAWSAGTNNEQFF. The DNA of the CDR3 is TGTGCCTGGAGTGCCGGGACAAACAATGAGCAGTTCTTC. Full variable domain (outside the CDR3, taken from reference TRBV30 and TRBJ2-1): SQTIHQWPATLVQPVGSPLSLECTVEGTSNPNLYWYRQAAGRGLQLLFYSVGIGQISSEVPQNLSASRPQDRQFILSSKKLLLSDSGFYLCAWSAGTNNEQFFGPGTRLTVL.

The chain combines TRBV27 with TRBJ1-1, with 7 bases lining up with TRBD1. The CDR3 length is 14 residues. The J segment lost 6 bases and the V segment lost 5 bases, leaving 9 bases of the junction unmatched. CDR1 MNHEY and CDR2 SMNVEV come from the germline V gene (reference sequence). The CDR3 is CASSLRQGGSEAFF. The DNA for the CDR3 is TGTGCCAGCAGTCTACGACAGGGAGGTTCTGAAGCTTTCTTT.